Listed below are T cell receptor beta chains from one sample, sequenced in a study of T cell repertoires in cytomegalovirus infection. TCRdb fed the reads into MiXCR, producing one record per CDR3 protein. The table records hundreds of thousands of distinct CDR3 sequences, 35% of them present only once. The specimen was PBMCs. These receptors were collected from a human donor in good health (CMV status not recorded). Some clones in this sample may be carry-over from other donors' samples. The CDR3 runs from the conserved cysteine through the conserved F or W. A D gene is named only where the DNA matches it firmly. Rows may omit the clone size; those that give it use once, few, many or a size class.

TRBJ1-3,few,TRBV4-1,NA,TGCGCCAGCAGCCATGACAGGTCTGGAAACACCATATATTTT,CASSHDRSGNTIYF
TRBJ1-1,few,TRBV29-1,NA,TGCAGCGTTGAGATCATTGCGGGGATCCCTTTCTTT,CSVEIIAGIPFF
TRBJ2-1,once,TRBV19,TRBD2,TGTGCCAGTAACGTAGGTCTAGCGGGAGGCAACTACAATGAGCAGTTCTTC,CASNVGLAGGNYNEQFF
TRBJ2-1,many,TRBV7-2,TRBD2,TGTGCCAGCAGCCCGGGACTAGCGGGGGGGCCGGTCTACAATGAGCAGTTCTTC,CASSPGLAGGPVYNEQFF
TRBJ1-5,NA,TRBV7-2,NA,TGTGCCAGCAGCTTAAGTGGGGGACTTAATCATCCCCAGCATTTT,CASSLSGGLNHPQHF
TRBJ2-7,few,TRBV20-1,NA,TGCAGTGCTGGGGGATCTAACTACGAGCAGTACTTC,CSAGGSNYEQYF
TRBJ1-4,NA,TRBV28,NA,TGTGCCAGCAGTTCCTCCGGGGCATTGGCTAATGAAAAACTGTTTTTT,CASSSSGALANEKLFF
TRBJ2-7,NA,TRBV20-1,TRBD1,TGCAGTGCGCCGCCCAAGAGGGGACAGGGCCACGAGCAGTACTTC,CSAPPKRGQGHEQYF
TRBJ2-7,NA,TRBV6-6,NA,TGTGCCAGCAGTTACTCAAGGCTATCTAGCTCCTACGAGCAGTACTTC,CASSYSRLSSSYEQYF
TRBJ2-6,NA,TRBV7-8,NA,TGTGCCAGCAGCTTCGTGGGTTCTGGGGCCAACGTCCTGACTTTC,CASSFVGSGANVLTF
TRBJ1-5,NA,TRBV19,NA,TGTGCCAGTAAAAATTACCCCGGGGACAGCAATCAGCCCCAGCATTTT,CASKNYPGDSNQPQHF
TRBJ2-1,many,TRBV6-1,TRBD2,TGTGCCAGCAGTGAATGGAGCGGGAAGGTTTACAATGAGCAGTTCTTC,CASSEWSGKVYNEQFF
TRBJ1-6,NA,TRBV7-2,NA,TGTGCCAGCGGTAAAGAACATAATTCACCCCTCCACTTT,CASGKEHNSPLHF
TRBJ1-1,many,TRBV7-2,NA,TGTGCCAGCAGCCGCCCGGAGATGAACACTGAAGCTTTCTTT,CASSRPEMNTEAFF
TRBJ2-7,NA,TRBV5-5,NA,TGTGCCAGCAGCTCCCAGGCGGGGAGCTCCTACGAGCAGTACTTC,CASSSQAGSSYEQYF
TRBJ2-3,few,TRBV12-3/TRBV12-4,NA,TGTGCCAGCAGTTTAGGCCCTCCCCCAGATACGCAGTATTTT,CASSLGPPPDTQYF
TRBJ2-7,NA,TRBV12-3/TRBV12-4,NA,TGTGCCAGCAGTGCGGAGAGGGCCTCTACCTACTACGAGCAGTACTTC,CASSAERASTYYEQYF
TRBJ2-1,NA,TRBV29-1,TRBD1,TGCAGCGTTCAGAAAGGGACAGGGTGGAATGAGCAGTTCTTC,CSVQKGTGWNEQFF
TRBJ2-1,many,TRBV7-2,NA,TGTGCCAGCACCCTACGGGTTGGGGAGCAGTTCTTC,CASTLRVGEQFF
TRBJ2-7,NA,TRBV7-2,NA,TGTGCCAGCAGCTTAGTCCAGGAGGGCCCCTACGAGCAGTACTTC,CASSLVQEGPYEQYF
TRBJ1-1,few,TRBV6-1,NA,TGTGCCAGCGACTGGACGGGGAACACTGAAGCTTTCTTT,CASDWTGNTEAFF
TRBJ2-1,NA,TRBV5-4,NA,TGTGCCAGCAGCTTACTTATGAGTGTCGGTGACAATGAGCAGTTCTTC,CASSLLMSVGDNEQFF
TRBJ2-7,NA,TRBV7-9,NA,TGTGCCAGCAGCCCTACCACGAGCTCCTACGAGCAGTACTTC,CASSPTTSSYEQYF
TRBJ2-2,NA,TRBV14,NA,TGTGCCAGCTCAACAGGCTTCACCGGGGAGCTGTTTTTT,CASSTGFTGELFF
TRBJ2-1,few,TRBV5-5,NA,TGTGCCAGCAGCGAAGCTGGGGGACTTCCCCCTTACAATGAGCAGTTCTTC,CASSEAGGLPPYNEQFF
TRBJ1-1,few,TRBV5-1,NA,TGCGCCAGCAGCTTGCGGCAGGGCCTAGCTGAAGCTTTCTTT,CASSLRQGLAEAFF
TRBJ2-5,few,TRBV7-9,NA,TGTGCCAGCAGCCCCCGACAGCCTAGACAAGAGACCCAGTACTTC,CASSPRQPRQETQYF
TRBJ1-1,NA,TRBV7-9,NA,TGTGCCAGCAGCTTGGGGGGTGGCAGTGACGCTTTCTTT,CASSLGGGSDAFF
TRBJ1-1,many,TRBV7-8,NA,TGTGCCAGCAGCCCCTCCACAGGGAGTAAAGCTTTCTTT,CASSPSTGSKAFF